This T cell receptor beta chain was retrieved from a study of T cell responses to AZD1222 COVID-19 vaccine. Overall study results and limits: Vaccine-associated CD4 TCRs spanned spike, dominant at 160-218 and 743-854. No day 14 peak samples; only post-peak repertoires were characterized. The donor group comprised mostly white British people and more females; the analysis possibly underestimated clonal diversity.

Concerning this clone itself: What it binds is unknown.

Second-dose recipients at about 4 or about 12 weeks were treated as one pooled group. Germline V gene lookup returns CDR1 SQVTM and CDR2 ANQGSEA. V lost 7 bases to trimming and J lost 5 bases; unmatched junction nucleotides: 12. The CDR3 extends over 14 amino acids. This table comes from immunoSEQ multiplex PCR, and its TCRdb copy is limited to in-frame clones, with some not included. This sample has about 180,000 clones, with around nine tenths found just once. The clonotype was recovered from an adult who received the AZD1222 COVID-19 vaccine. Sequenced material: peripheral blood, taken 28 days after the second AZD1222 dose. The rearrangement uses TRBV29-1 and TRBJ2-3, with TRBD1 matching over 7 bases. CDR3 bases: TGCAGCGGAAGACAGGGAGCGTCGAAAGATACGCAGTATTTT. Its translation is CSGRQGASKDTQYF.